This TCR beta chain was recovered during a study of CD8+ T cells in alopecia areata. The CDR3 is made up of 13 amino acids. CDR1 is GTSNPN, CDR2 SVGIG, per germline (reference sequence). Treatment given: oral pan-JAK inhibitor, 5-10 mg twice daily. Overall study findings and caveats: Scalp clonality decreased significantly with tofacitinib, and so did expanded CD8+ clones among the top 100.

In its sample, this clone was seen a few times. Antigen specificity is unknown. Sequencing templates came from extracted RNA that was reverse transcribed into cDNA. The method was immunoSEQ multiplex PCR; TCRdb's version includes in-frame clones alone and lacks a portion of them. The table includes 270,000 or so clones, 55% to 70% detected once. This receptor was identified in a human donor with alopecia areata. The specimen comprised CD4+ T cells sorted from blood, sampled at week 24, from a patient treated with tofacitinib. The chain links TRBV30 to TRBJ2-5; D not certain. The CDR3 reads CAGMWQAQETQYF. CDR3 sequence (DNA): TGTGCAGGGATGTGGCAGGCACAAGAGACCCAGTACTTC.